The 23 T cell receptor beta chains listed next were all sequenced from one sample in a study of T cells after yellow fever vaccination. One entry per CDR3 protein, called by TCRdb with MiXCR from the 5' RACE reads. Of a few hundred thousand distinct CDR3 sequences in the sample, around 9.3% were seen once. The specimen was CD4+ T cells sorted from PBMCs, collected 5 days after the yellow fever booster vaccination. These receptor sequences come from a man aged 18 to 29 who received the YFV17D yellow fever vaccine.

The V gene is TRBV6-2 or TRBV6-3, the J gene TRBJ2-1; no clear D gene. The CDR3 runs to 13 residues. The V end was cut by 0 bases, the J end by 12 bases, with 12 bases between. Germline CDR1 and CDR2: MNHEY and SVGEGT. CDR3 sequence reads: CASSYSFWGRQFF. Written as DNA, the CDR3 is TGTGCCAGCAGTTACTCCTTCTGGGGTAGGCAGTTCTTC.

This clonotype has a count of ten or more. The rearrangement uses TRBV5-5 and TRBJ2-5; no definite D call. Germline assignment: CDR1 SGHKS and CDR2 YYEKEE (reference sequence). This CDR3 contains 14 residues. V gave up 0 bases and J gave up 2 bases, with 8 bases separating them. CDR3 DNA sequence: TGTGCCAGCAGCTTGGATCCGGGTCAAGAGACCCAGTACTTC. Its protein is CASSLDPGQETQYF.

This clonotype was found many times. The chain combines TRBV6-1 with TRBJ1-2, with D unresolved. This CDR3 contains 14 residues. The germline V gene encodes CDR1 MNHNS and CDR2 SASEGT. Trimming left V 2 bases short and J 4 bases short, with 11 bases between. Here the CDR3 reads CASSEYDYSYGYTF. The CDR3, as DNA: TGTGCCAGCAGTGAATACGATTACAGCTATGGCTACACCTTC.

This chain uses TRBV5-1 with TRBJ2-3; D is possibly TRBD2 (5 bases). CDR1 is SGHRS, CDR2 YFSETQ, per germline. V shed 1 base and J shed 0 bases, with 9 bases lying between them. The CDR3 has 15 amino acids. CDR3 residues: CASSLLRESTDTQYF. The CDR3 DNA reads TGCGCCAGCAGCTTGTTGAGGGAAAGCACAGATACGCAGTATTTT.

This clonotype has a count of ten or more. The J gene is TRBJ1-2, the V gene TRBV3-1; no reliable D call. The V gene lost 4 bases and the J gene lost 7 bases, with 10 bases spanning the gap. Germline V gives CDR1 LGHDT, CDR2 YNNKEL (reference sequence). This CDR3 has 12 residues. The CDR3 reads CASSPRPGGYTF. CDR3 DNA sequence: TGTGCCAGCAGCCCCCGACCGGGTGGCTACACCTTC.

The CDR3 DNA reads as TGTGCCAGCAGTGGTGCGGGCCAAGATACGCAGTATTTT. Translating it yields CASSGAGQDTQYF. The rearrangement joins TRBV6-1 to TRBJ2-3, with a possible D match to TRBD2 (5 bases). CDR1 MNHNS and CDR2 SASEGT come from the germline V gene. Deletions cut 4 bases from V and 5 bases from J, with 10 bases between. This CDR3 has 13 residues.

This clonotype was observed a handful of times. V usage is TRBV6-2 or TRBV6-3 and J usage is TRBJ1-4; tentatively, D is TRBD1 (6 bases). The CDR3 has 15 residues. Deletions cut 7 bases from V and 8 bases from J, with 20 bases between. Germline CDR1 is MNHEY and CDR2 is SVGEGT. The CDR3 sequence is CASTGLGTPAEKLFF. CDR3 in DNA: TGTGCCAGCACCGGCCTCGGGACACCAGCCGAAAAACTGTTTTTT.

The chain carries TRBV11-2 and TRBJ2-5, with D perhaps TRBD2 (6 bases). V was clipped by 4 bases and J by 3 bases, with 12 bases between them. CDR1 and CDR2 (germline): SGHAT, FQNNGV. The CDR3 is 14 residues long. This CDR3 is CASSSRLVEETQYF. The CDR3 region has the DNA TGTGCCAGCAGCTCCCGACTAGTTGAAGAGACCCAGTACTTC.

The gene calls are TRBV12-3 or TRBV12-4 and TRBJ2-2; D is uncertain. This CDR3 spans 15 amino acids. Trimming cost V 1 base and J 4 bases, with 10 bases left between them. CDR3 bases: TGTGCCAGCAGTTTAGGAGCAGGTCCCACCGGGGAGCTGTTTTTT. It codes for CASSLGAGPTGELFF.

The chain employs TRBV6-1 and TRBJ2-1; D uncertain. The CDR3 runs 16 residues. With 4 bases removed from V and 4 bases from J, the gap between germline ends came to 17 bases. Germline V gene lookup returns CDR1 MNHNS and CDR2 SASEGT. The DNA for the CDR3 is TGTGCCAGCAGTGTCCCCCGACTGGATCGTTACAATGAGCAGTTCTTC. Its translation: CASSVPRLDRYNEQFF.

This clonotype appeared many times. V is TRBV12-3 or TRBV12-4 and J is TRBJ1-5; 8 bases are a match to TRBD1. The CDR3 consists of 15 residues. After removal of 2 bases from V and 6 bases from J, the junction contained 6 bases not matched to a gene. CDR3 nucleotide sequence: TGTGCCAGCAGTTTAAATTCAGGGGGCGGTCAGCCCCAGCATTTT. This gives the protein CASSLNSGGGQPQHF.

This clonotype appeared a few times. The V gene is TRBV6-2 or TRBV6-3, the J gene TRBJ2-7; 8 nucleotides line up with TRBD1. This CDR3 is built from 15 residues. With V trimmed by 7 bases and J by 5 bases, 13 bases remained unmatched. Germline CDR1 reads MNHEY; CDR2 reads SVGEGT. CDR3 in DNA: TGTGCCAGCAAGGTTGCGGACAGGGACCTTAACGAGCAGTACTTC. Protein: CASKVADRDLNEQYF.

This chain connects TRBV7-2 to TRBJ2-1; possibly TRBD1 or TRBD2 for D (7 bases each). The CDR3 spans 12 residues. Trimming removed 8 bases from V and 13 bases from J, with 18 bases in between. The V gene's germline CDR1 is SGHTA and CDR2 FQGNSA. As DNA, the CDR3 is TGTGCCAGCGGACTAGAGGACAGGTCTCAGTTCTTC. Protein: CASGLEDRSQFF.

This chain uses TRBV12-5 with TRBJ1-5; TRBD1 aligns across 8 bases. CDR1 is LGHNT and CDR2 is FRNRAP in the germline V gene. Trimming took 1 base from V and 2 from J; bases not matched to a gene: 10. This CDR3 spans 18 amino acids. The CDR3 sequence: CASGLDRQTGVGNQPQHF. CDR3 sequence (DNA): TGTGCTAGTGGTTTGGACCGTCAGACAGGGGTAGGCAATCAGCCCCAGCATTTT.

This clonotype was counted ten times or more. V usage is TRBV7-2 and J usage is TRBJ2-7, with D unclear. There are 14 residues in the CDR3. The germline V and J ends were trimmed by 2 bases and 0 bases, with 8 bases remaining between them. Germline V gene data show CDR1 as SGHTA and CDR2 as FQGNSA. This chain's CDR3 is CASSLTADSYEQYF. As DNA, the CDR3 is TGTGCCAGCAGCTTAACAGCCGACTCCTACGAGCAGTACTTC.

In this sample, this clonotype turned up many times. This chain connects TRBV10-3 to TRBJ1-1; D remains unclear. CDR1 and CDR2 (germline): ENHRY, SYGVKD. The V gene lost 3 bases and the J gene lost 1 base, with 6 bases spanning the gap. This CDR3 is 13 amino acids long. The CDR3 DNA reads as TGTGCCATCAGTGACCTGCGGAACACTGAAGCTTTCTTT. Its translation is CAISDLRNTEAFF.

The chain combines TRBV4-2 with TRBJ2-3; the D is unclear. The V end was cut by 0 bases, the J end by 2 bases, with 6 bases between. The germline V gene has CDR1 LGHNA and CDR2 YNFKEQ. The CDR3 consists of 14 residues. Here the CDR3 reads CASSQDKFTDTQYF. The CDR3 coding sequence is TGTGCCAGCAGCCAAGATAAGTTCACAGATACGCAGTATTTT.

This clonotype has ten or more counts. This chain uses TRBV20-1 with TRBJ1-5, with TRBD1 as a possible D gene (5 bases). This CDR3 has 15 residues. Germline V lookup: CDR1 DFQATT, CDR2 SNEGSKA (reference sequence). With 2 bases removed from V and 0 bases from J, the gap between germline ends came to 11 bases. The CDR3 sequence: CSARRRGFSNQPQHF. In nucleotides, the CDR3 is TGCAGTGCTAGACGAAGGGGCTTTAGCAATCAGCCCCAGCATTTT.

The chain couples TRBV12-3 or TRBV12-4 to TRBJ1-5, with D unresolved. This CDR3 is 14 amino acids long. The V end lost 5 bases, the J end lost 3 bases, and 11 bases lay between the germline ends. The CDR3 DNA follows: TGTGCCAGCAGTAGGGCACAGAACAATCAGCCCCAGCATTTT. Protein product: CASSRAQNNQPQHF.

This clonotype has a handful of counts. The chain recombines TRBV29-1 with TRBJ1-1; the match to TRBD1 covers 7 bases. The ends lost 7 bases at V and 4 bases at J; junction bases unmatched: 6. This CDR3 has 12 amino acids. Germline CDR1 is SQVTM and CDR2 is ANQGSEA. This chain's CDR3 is CSGADRATEAFF. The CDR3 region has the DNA TGCAGCGGCGCAGACAGGGCCACTGAAGCTTTCTTT.

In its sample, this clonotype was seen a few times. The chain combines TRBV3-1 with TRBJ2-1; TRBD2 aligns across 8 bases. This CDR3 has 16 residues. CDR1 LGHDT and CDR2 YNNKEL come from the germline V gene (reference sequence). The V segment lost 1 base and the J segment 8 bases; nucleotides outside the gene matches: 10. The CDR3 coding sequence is TGTGCCAGCAGCCAAGTAGCTAGCGGGTTGTTCGATGAGCAGTTCTTC. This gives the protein CASSQVASGLFDEQFF.

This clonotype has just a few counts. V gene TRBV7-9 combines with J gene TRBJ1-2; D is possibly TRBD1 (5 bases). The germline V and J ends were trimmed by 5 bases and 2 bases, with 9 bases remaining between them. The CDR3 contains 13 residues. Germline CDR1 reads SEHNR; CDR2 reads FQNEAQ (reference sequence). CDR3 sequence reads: CASSPTANYGYTF. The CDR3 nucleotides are TGTGCCAGCAGCCCGACAGCAAACTATGGCTACACCTTC.

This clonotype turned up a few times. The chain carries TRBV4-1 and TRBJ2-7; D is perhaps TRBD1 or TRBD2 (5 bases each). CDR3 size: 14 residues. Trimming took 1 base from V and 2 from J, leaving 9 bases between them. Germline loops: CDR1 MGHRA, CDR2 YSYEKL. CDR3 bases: TGCGCCAGCAGCCAAGGGTGGGGACCCTACGAGCAGTACTTC. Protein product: CASSQGWGPYEQYF.